Each of the 20 T cell receptor beta chains below was sequenced from the same sample in a study of T cells in localized non-small cell lung cancer (dated by TCRdb to between 2020 and 2021). Library preparation was by the immunoSEQ multiplex PCR assay. Not all clones reach the TCRdb copy of this immuneACCESS table, which keeps in-frame sequences only. Checked studies attribute under half of the gap to unresolved V genes and leave the rest unexplained. Recorded for this sample are tens of thousands of clones; roughly 90% of them occurred a single time. The ten largest clones add up to about 29% of the sample. The input for sequencing was peripheral blood, taken before any cancer treatment. Receptor source: a male donor at least 60 years old with stage I squamous cell lung carcinoma.

The rearrangement uses TRBV19 and TRBJ1-5; 8 bases match TRBD1. The V and J ends lost 3 bases and 3 bases, in that order; junction bases with no gene match: 7. CDR1 and CDR2 (germline): LNHDA, SQIVND (reference sequence). The CDR3 totals 16 residues. CDR3 in amino acids: CASSMRTGLLNQPQHF. In DNA, the CDR3 is TGTGCCAGTAGTATGAGGACAGGGTTACTCAATCAGCCCCAGCATTTT.

The V call is TRBV15, the J call TRBJ1-3; 11 nucleotides align to TRBD1. Trimming cost V 0 bases and J 0 bases; bases outside gene matches: 4. This CDR3 region has 18 residues. In germline, CDR1 is LNHNV, CDR2 YYDKDF (reference sequence). The CDR3 coding sequence is TGTGCCACCAGCAGAGATCTTGGGACAGGGGGCTCTGGAAACACCATATATTTT. As protein: CATSRDLGTGGSGNTIYF. Looking up the rest from reference TRBV15 and TRBJ1-3 gives the full variable domain: DAMVIQNPRYQVTQFGKPVTLSCSQTLNHNVMYWYQQKSSQAPKLLFHYYDKDFNNEADTPDNFQSRRPNTSFCFLDIRSPGLGDTAMYLCATSRDLGTGGSGNTIYFGEGSWLTVV.

In this sample, this clone turned up once. J is TRBJ2-7 and V is TRBV4-2, with 11 nucleotides matching TRBD2. The CDR3 loop spans 17 amino acids. Per germline, CDR1 LGHNA and CDR2 YNFKEQ. Germline trimming cut 4 bases from V and 2 bases from J; bases unmatched to any gene: 10. CDR3 sequence (DNA): TGTGCCAGCAGCCTCTCCGGCCCACTAGCGGGGGCCTACGAGCAGTACTTC. Translation gives CASSLSGPLAGAYEQYF.

Comments on this clone: The junction departs from germline at one end; a sequencing error may be responsible. The chain uses TRBV7-7 and TRBJ2-7; a weak D match, TRBD2 (6 bases). This CDR3 has 15 amino acids. Germline CDR1 reads SSHAT; CDR2 reads FNYEAQ (reference sequence). CDR3 in DNA: TGTGCTAGCAGCCCGGCCCGGTCCGGGGGTGGTGAGCAGTACTTC. It translates to CASSPARSGGGEQYF.

The gene calls are TRBV19 and TRBJ1-3; no firm D call. The CDR3 is 14 residues long. Germline V gene data show CDR1 as LNHDA and CDR2 as SQIVND (reference sequence). Between the trimmed V and J ends, which lost 4 bases and 2 bases, there was a span of 9 bases. The CDR3 DNA reads as TGTGCCAGTAGTAGAAGGGAGGCTGGAAACACCATATATTTT. Encoded protein: CASSRREAGNTIYF.

V is TRBV6-5 and J is TRBJ2-7; possible D gene TRBD1, 6 bases. With 0 bases removed from V and 3 bases from J, the gap between germline ends came to 12 bases. Germline assignment: CDR1 MNHEY and CDR2 SVGAGI. This CDR3 region has 15 residues. The DNA of the CDR3 is TGTGCCAGCAGTTACTCCGGGACACCGAACTACGAGCAGTACTTC. Encoded protein: CASSYSGTPNYEQYF.

The chain employs TRBV6-1 and TRBJ2-6, with TRBD2 matching 8 bases. The germline gives CDR1 MNHNS, CDR2 SASEGT. The CDR3 sequence is 17 residues long. The V segment lost 7 bases and the J segment 0 bases; nucleotides outside the gene matches: 8. The CDR3 bases are TGTGCCAGCAAGGAAGCGGGGGAACCCTCTGGGGCCAACGTCCTGACTTTC. This encodes CASKEAGEPSGANVLTF.

The rearrangement uses TRBV11-2 and TRBJ1-3; D uncertain. Trimming left V 5 bases short and J 9 bases short, with 14 bases between. The CDR3 sequence is 13 residues long. In germline, CDR1 is SGHAT, CDR2 FQNNGV. CDR3 bases: TGTGCCAGCAGCCCGGGATATTTCGGCACCATATATTTT. Its protein product is CASSPGYFGTIYF.

This sequence joins TRBV5-6 and TRBJ2-2; D ambiguous. Germline CDR1 SGHDT, CDR2 YYEEEE. The V end was cut by 1 base, the J end by 3 bases, with 4 bases between. The CDR3 is made up of 13 amino acids. The CDR3 sequence: CASSLTHTGELFF. CDR3 sequence (DNA): TGTGCCAGCAGCTTGACTCACACCGGGGAGCTGTTTTTT.

The chain uses TRBV11-2 and TRBJ2-5; D might be TRBD2 (6 bases). Germline-derived CDR1 and CDR2 are SGHAT and FQNNGV. This CDR3 comprises 15 residues. V dropped 3 bases and J dropped 2 bases, with 13 bases sitting between them. CDR3 coding DNA: TGTGCCAGCAGCTTTGGGGGACTCTTACAAGAGACCCAGTACTTC. Translated: CASSFGGLLQETQYF.

The sample holds one count of this clone. The rearrangement joins TRBV6-5 to TRBJ1-1; D call uncertain. Germline V gene data show CDR1 as MNHEY and CDR2 as SVGAGI. The CDR3 sequence is 13 residues long. The V end lost 5 bases, the J end lost 1 base, and 8 bases lay between the germline ends. The CDR3 region is CASSVLGNTEAFF. The CDR3 DNA reads as TGTGCCAGCAGTGTGTTAGGGAACACTGAAGCTTTCTTT.

The chain joins TRBV7-6 to TRBJ2-1, with D perhaps TRBD1 or TRBD2 (5 bases each). Germline values: CDR1 SGHVS, CDR2 FNYEAQ. Between the trimmed V and J ends, which lost 0 bases and 14 bases, there was a span of 14 bases. There are 13 residues in the CDR3. In DNA, the CDR3 is TGTGCCAGCAGCTTAGCGGAGGACACCAAAAAGTTCTTC. Protein sequence: CASSLAEDTKKFF.

The chain couples TRBV4-1 to TRBJ1-5; D is uncertain. Germline CDR1 and CDR2: MGHRA and YSYEKL. V was clipped by 0 bases and J by 3 bases, with 15 bases between them. This CDR3 region has 17 residues. CDR3 region: CASSQDGIGSYNQPQHF. CDR3 sequence (DNA): TGCGCCAGCAGCCAAGATGGAATCGGGAGCTACAATCAGCCCCAGCATTTT.

This chain uses TRBV18 with TRBJ2-7; possible D gene TRBD1, 5 bases. Germline-derived CDR1 and CDR2 are KGHSH and LQKENI. This CDR3 contains 13 residues. V dropped 1 base and J dropped 7 bases, with 11 bases sitting between them. The CDR3 DNA reads as TGTGCCAGCTCACCACTGGACAACAAAGAGCAGTACTTC. It yields the protein CASSPLDNKEQYF.

Concerning this clone itself: At one of its ends the junction is not consistent with the germline gene, which may arise from a read error. This rearrangement joins TRBV7-7 to TRBJ2-2, with TRBD2 identical over 8 bases. Germline-derived CDR1 and CDR2 are SSHAT and FNYEAQ (reference sequence). The CDR3 covers 16 residues. The CDR3 DNA is TGTGCTAGCAGCTTACGGCTAGCGGGTAACACCGGGGAGCTGTTTTTT. Its translation is CASSLRLAGNTGELFF.

The J gene is TRBJ1-3, the V gene TRBV5-5; 9 positions match TRBD1. This CDR3 comprises 16 residues. Germline V gives CDR1 SGHKS, CDR2 YYEKEE (reference sequence). The V gene end was trimmed by 2 bases and the J gene end by 5 bases; junction bases not matched to a gene: 8. The DNA of the CDR3 is TGTGCCAGCAGCTTCCGGGACAGGGATATCAGAAACACCATATATTTT. Translating gives CASSFRDRDIRNTIYF. The complete variable domain, with remaining parts taken from reference TRBV5-5 and TRBJ1-3, reads DAGVTQSPTHLIKTRGQQVTLRCSPISGHKSVSWYQQVLGQGPQFIFQYYEKEERGRGNFPDRFSARQFPNYSSELNVNALLLGDSALYLCASSFRDRDIRNTIYFGEGSWLTVV.

This chain links TRBV10-3 with TRBJ2-7; 9 positions match TRBD1. The CDR3 runs to 15 residues. Trimming removed 3 bases from V and 2 bases from J; junction bases left unmatched: 5. The V gene's germline CDR1 is ENHRY and CDR2 SYGVKD. The CDR3 DNA follows: TGTGCCATCAGTGAACCGGGACAGGGCACCTACGAGCAGTACTTC. The encoded protein is CAISEPGQGTYEQYF.

This clone was recorded once. The chain joins TRBV6-5 to TRBJ1-5, with D perhaps TRBD1 (6 bases). CDR1 and CDR2 from the germline V gene are MNHEY and SVGAGI. There are 15 residues in the CDR3. V was trimmed by 6 bases and J by 4 bases, leaving 16 bases between them. This CDR3 is CASRRGGGPNQPQHF. The DNA of the CDR3 is TGTGCCAGCAGGCGAGGGGGGGGCCCGAATCAGCCCCAGCATTTT.

This chain joins TRBV11-2 and TRBJ2-1; D possibly matches TRBD1 or TRBD2 (6 bases each). This CDR3 is 14 amino acids long. The V end lost 4 bases, the J end lost 8 bases, and 15 bases lay between the germline ends. The V gene's germline CDR1 is SGHAT and CDR2 FQNNGV. CDR3: CASSSTGRIDEQFF. The CDR3 DNA sequence: TGTGCCAGCAGCTCAACAGGGAGGATCGATGAGCAGTTCTTC.

The V call is TRBV28, the J call TRBJ1-5, with D uncertain. CDR3 length: 14 amino acids. CDR1 is MDHEN and CDR2 is SYDVKM in the germline V gene. The ends were cut back, 3 bases at V and 0 bases at J, with 6 bases in the middle. The chain's CDR3 is CASSFAYSNQPQHF. For the CDR3, the DNA is TGTGCCAGCAGTTTCGCGTATAGCAATCAGCCCCAGCATTTT. The variable domain in full, completed from reference TRBV28 and TRBJ1-5, reads DVKVTQSSRYLVKRTGEKVFLECVQDMDHENMFWYRQDPGLGLRLIYFSYDVKMKEKGDIPEGYSVSREKKERFSLILESASTNQTSMYLCASSFAYSNQPQHFGDGTRLSIL.